What follows is one T cell receptor (beta chain) and its context. The antigen is undetermined. The data were taken from a study of regulatory T cells in long-lasting Graves disease. As for the study in general: The antithyroid drugs taken by newly diagnosed Graves' patients had been used for under 3 months. The study's findings and limits: TCR diversity was lower in persistent than newly diagnosed Graves' disease. Favored gene segments in persistent disease were TRBV28, TRBJ1-2 and TRBJ2-5.

Relying on iRepertoire HTBI primers and Arm-PCR of CDR3 regions, the team built TCR beta libraries. TCRdb re-called the multiplex PCR reads with MiXCR, one entry per CDR3 protein. The sample yields around 500,000 distinct CDR3 sequences, approximately 16% seen once. V dropped 7 bases and J dropped 0; count of bases not matched to a gene: 10. This CDR3 spans 17 amino acids. The V gene's germline CDR1 is MNHNS and CDR2 SASEGT. The sample's time point: newly diagnosed GD, antithyroid drugs for less than 3 months. Making the TCR library involved RNA that had been extracted from PBMCs. Graves' disease diagnosis followed American Thyroid Association guidelines. The same specimen was also included in a second study, on T cells in Graves' hyperthyroidism and ophthalmopathy.

This rearrangement joins TRBV6-1 to TRBJ1-1; 11 bases line up with TRBD1. The sequence was collected from a woman aged 35-65 years with Graves disease. The sequencing here drew on peripheral blood mononuclear cells (PBMCs), taken at new diagnosis, from a patient treated with antithyroid drugs. CDR3 sequence: CASTRTGGSGVNTEAFF. CDR3 DNA sequence: TGTGCCAGCACCCGGACAGGGGGCTCTGGGGTGAACACTGAAGCTTTCTTT.